The T cell receptor (beta chain) described here comes from a study of control samples from healthy donors and cancer patients. TCRdb's copy holds only in-frame clones and misses some; the assay was immunoSEQ multiplex PCR. The sample records roughly 100,000 clones, roughly 90% being singletons. The TCR originated in a man in his thirties or forties in good health. The sample consisted of blood.

DNA for the CDR3: TGTGCCAGCAGTCCCCTGGGGCCCGGGGAGCTGTTTTTT. Protein product: CASSPLGPGELFF. The chain employs TRBV3-1 (or the pseudogene TRBV3-2) and TRBJ2-2, with TRBD1 as a possible D gene (5 bases). Germline CDR1 LGHDT, CDR2 YNNKEL (reference sequence). V was pared by 6 bases and J by 6 bases, with 11 bases between. The CDR3 length is 13 residues.